A single sample is the source of the 2 T cell receptor beta chains below, sequenced in a study of cytomegalovirus exposure and HLA in healthy donors. The PCR employed 60 Vbeta primers together with 13 Jbeta primers. This table comes from immunoSEQ multiplex PCR, and its TCRdb copy is limited to in-frame clones, with some not included. The sample consists of 85,000 to 110,000 clones, about 71% of them appearing once. The sample taken for sequencing was PBMCs. Receptors were obtained from a woman aged 45-60 years in good health and CMV-seronegative.

The chain has TRBV2 and TRBJ2-7; 7 nucleotides line up with TRBD2. The CDR3 length is 12 residues. V dropped 7 bases and J dropped 4; count of bases not matched to a gene: 4. The germline CDR1 and CDR2 sequences are SNHLY and FYNNEI. The CDR3 DNA reads TGTGCCAGCACCGGACTAGTTTACGAGCAGTACTTC. This sequence encodes CASTGLVYEQYF. Full variable domain (remainder filled in from reference TRBV2 and TRBJ2-7): EPEVTQTPSHQVTQMGQEVILRCVPISNHLYFYWYRQILGQKVEFLVSFYNNEISEKSEIFDDQFSVERPDGSNFTLKIRSTKLEDSAMYFCASTGLVYEQYFGPGTRLTVT.

V and J are TRBV18 and TRBJ1-1; TRBD1 agrees at 9 bases. Germline CDR1 KGHSH, CDR2 LQKENI. The V gene end was trimmed by 3 bases and the J gene end by 6 bases; junction bases not matched to a gene: 5. The CDR3 extends over 14 amino acids. This CDR3 is CASSPGQGFPEAFF. CDR3 bases: TGTGCCAGCTCACCGGGACAGGGTTTCCCTGAAGCTTTCTTT. Variable domain in full (rest from reference TRBV18 and TRBJ1-1): NAGVMQNPRHLVRRRGQEARLRCSPMKGHSHVYWYRQLPEEGLKFMVYLQKENIIDESGMPKERFSAEFPKEGPSILRIQQVVRGDSAAYFCASSPGQGFPEAFFGQGTRLTVV.